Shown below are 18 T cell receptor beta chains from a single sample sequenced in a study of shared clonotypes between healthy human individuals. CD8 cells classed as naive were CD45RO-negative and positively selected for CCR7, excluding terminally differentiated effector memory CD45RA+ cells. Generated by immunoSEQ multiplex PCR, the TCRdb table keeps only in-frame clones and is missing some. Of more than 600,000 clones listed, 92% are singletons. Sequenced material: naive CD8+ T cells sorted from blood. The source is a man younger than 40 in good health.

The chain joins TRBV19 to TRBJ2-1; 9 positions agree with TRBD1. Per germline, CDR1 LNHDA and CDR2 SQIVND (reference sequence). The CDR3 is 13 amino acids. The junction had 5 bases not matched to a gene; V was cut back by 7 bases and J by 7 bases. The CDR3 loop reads CASTGTGINEQFF. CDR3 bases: TGTGCCAGTACCGGGACAGGGATAAATGAGCAGTTCTTC.

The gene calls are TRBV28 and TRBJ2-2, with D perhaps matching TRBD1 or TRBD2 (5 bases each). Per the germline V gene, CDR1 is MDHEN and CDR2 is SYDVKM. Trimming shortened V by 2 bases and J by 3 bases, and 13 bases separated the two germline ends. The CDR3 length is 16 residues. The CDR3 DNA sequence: TGTGCCAGCAGTTTAGGGGGACGGACATACACCGGGGAGCTGTTTTTT. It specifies CASSLGGRTYTGELFF.

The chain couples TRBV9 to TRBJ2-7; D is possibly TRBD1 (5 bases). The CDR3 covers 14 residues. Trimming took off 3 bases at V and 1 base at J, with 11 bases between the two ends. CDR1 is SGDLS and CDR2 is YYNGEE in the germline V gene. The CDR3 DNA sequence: TGTGCCAGCAGCGGAAACAGGAATTCCTACGAGCAGTACTTC. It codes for CASSGNRNSYEQYF.

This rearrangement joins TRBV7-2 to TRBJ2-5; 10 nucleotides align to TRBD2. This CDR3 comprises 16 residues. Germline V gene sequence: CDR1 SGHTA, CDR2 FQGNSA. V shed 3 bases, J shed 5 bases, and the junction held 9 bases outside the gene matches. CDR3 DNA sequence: TGTGCCAGCAGCTTGGGACTAAGCGGGAGGGCGGAGACCCAGTACTTC. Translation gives CASSLGLSGRAETQYF.

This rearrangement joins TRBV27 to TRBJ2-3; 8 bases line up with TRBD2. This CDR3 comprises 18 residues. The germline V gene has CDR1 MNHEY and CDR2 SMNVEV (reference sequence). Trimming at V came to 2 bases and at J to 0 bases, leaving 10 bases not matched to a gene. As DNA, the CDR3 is TGTGCCAGCAGTTTAACCAGCGGGAGCGCCCCTAGCACAGATACGCAGTATTTT. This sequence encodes CASSLTSGSAPSTDTQYF.

CDR3 sequence: CSVAGTLYGYTF. In nucleotides, the CDR3 is TGCAGCGTTGCTGGCACCCTCTATGGCTACACCTTC. The rearrangement joins TRBV29-1 to TRBJ1-2; D uncertain. This CDR3 comprises 12 residues. Trimming shortened V by 4 bases and J by 4 bases, and 10 bases separated the two germline ends. Germline CDR1 is SQVTM and CDR2 is ANQGSEA.

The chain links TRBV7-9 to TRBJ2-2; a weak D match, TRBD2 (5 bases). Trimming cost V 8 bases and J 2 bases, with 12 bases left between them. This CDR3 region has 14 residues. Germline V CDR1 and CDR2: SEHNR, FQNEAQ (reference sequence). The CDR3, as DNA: TGTGCCAGCCCTGGCCTAGCTAACACCGGGGAGCTGTTTTTT. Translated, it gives CASPGLANTGELFF.

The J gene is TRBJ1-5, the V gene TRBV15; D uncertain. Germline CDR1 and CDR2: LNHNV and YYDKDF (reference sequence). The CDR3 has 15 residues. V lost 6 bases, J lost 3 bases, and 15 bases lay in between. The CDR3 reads CATRNRMNPNQPQHF. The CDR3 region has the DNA TGTGCCACCAGGAATAGAATGAACCCCAATCAGCCCCAGCATTTT.

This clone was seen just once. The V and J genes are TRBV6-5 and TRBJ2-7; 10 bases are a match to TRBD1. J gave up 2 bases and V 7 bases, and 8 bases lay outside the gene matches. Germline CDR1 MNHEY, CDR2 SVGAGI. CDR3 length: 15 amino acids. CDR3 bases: TGTGCCAGCACCTGGGGACAGGGGATCACCTACGAGCAGTACTTC. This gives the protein CASTWGQGITYEQYF.

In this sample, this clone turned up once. CDR3 sequence: CASELTGTYNEQFF. The CDR3 nucleotides are TGTGCCAGCGAACTAACGGGCACCTACAATGAGCAGTTCTTC. The V and J genes are TRBV2 and TRBJ2-1, with D hard to call. Trimming removed 8 bases from V and 2 bases from J, with 13 bases in between. The CDR3 extends over 14 amino acids. Germline CDR1 and CDR2: SNHLY and FYNNEI.

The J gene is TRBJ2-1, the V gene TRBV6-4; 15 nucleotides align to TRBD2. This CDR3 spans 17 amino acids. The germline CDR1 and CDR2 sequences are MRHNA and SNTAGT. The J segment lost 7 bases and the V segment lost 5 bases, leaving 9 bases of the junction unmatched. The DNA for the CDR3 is TGTGCCAGCAGTAGGACTAGCGGGAGGGGAGCACAAAATGAGCAGTTCTTC. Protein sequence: CASSRTSGRGAQNEQFF.

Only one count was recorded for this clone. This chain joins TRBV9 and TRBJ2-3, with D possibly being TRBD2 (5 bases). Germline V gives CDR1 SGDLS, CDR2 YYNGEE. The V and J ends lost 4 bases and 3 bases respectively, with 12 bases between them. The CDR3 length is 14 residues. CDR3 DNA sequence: TGTGCCAGCAGCCCCGAGGGCGCAACAGATACGCAGTATTTT. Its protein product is CASSPEGATDTQYF. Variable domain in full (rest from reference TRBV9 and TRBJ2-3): DSGVTQTPKHLITATGQRVTLRCSPRSGDLSVYWYQQSLDQGLQFLIQYYNGEERAKGNILERFSAQQFPDLHSELNLSSLELGDSALYFCASSPEGATDTQYFGPGTRLTVL.

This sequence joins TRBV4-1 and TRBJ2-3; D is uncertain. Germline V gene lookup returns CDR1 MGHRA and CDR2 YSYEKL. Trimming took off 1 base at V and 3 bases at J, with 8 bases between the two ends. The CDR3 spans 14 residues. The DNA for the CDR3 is TGCGCCAGCAGCCAAGTGACGAATACAGATACGCAGTATTTT. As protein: CASSQVTNTDTQYF.

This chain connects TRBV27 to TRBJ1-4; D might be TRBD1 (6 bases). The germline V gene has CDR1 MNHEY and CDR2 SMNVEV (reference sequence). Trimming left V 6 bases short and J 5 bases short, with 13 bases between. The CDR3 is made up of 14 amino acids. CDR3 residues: CASSVGQKNEKLFF. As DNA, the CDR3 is TGTGCCAGCAGCGTAGGACAGAAAAATGAAAAACTGTTTTTT.

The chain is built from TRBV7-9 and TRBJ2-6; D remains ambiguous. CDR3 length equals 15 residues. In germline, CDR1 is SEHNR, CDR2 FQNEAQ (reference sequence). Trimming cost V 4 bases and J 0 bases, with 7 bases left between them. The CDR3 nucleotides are TGTGCCAGCAGCTCCACAGCCTCTGGGGCCAACGTCCTGACTTTC. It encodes CASSSTASGANVLTF.

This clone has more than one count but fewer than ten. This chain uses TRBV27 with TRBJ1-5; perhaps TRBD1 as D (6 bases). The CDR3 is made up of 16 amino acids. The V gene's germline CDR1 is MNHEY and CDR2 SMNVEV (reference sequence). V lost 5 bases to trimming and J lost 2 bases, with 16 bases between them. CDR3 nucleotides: TGTGCCAGCAGTCCCCGGAGGGGGGACGGCAATCAGCCCCAGCATTTT. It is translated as CASSPRRGDGNQPQHF.

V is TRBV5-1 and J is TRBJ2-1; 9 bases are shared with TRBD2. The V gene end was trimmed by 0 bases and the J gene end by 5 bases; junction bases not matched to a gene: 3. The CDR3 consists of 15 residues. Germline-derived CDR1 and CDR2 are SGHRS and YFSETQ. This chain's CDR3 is CASSLGLADNNEQFF. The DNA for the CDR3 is TGCGCCAGCAGCTTGGGACTAGCGGACAACAATGAGCAGTTCTTC.

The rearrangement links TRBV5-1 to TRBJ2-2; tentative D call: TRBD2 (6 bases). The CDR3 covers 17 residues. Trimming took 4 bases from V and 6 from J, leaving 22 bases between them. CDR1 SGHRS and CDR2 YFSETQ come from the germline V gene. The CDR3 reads CASSHNSGLSGSGELFF. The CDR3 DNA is TGCGCCAGCAGCCATAACTCGGGACTTTCGGGGTCCGGGGAGCTGTTTTTT.